The 26 T cell receptor beta chains below all came from one sample that was sequenced in a study of blood T cells in healthy people across ages. Together with a sample-barcoded 5' primer, a J-beta primer mix was included in a second PCR lasting about 6 to 12 cycles. TCRdb fed the 5' RACE reads into MiXCR, producing one record per CDR3 protein. The sample carries 630,000 or so distinct CDR3 sequences, under 30% recorded once. The sample consisted of blood. Receptors were obtained from a woman of 80 years or more in good health.

In this sample, this clonotype turned up many times. V is TRBV6-5 and J is TRBJ1-6, with D maybe TRBD1 (5 bases). CDR3 size: 15 residues. Trimming removed 11 bases from V and 5 bases from J, with 19 bases in between. Germline CDR1 reads MNHEY; CDR2 reads SVGAGI. This chain's CDR3 is CASREGFFDNSPLHF. CDR3 sequence (DNA): TGTGCCTCCAGGGAGGGTTTCTTCGATAATTCACCCCTCCACTTT.

This clonotype was observed at least ten times. The chain employs TRBV11-2 and TRBJ2-3; TRBD2 matches at 10 bases. The germline V gene encodes CDR1 SGHAT and CDR2 FQNNGV. V was clipped by 0 bases and J by 0 bases; unmatched bases: 15. The CDR3 contains 21 residues. CDR3 in DNA: TGTGCCAGCAGCTTAGATATCCAACGGTTAGCGGGGGGCTCCAGCACAGATACGCAGTATTTT. Its protein is CASSLDIQRLAGGSSTDTQYF. Based on the CDR3 plus reference TRBV11-2 and TRBJ2-3, the full variable domain is EAGVAQSPRYKIIEKRQSVAFWCNPISGHATLYWYQQILGQGPKLLIQFQNNGVVDDSQLPKDRFSAERLKGVDSTLKIQPAKLEDSAVYLCASSLDIQRLAGGSSTDTQYFGPGTRLTVL.

This clonotype was detected ten times or more. The chain uses TRBV12-3 or TRBV12-4 and TRBJ2-6; D is perhaps TRBD1 (5 bases). CDR3 length equals 15 residues. V shed 5 bases and J shed 4 bases, with 12 bases lying between them. The CDR3 DNA is TGTGCCAGCAGTATCACAGGTGGAGGGGCCAACGTCCTGACTTTC. The encoded protein is CASSITGGGANVLTF.

This clonotype has only a few counts. V is TRBV7-8 and J is TRBJ2-3, with D perhaps matching TRBD2 (6 bases). The V gene's germline CDR1 is SGHVS and CDR2 FQNEAQ. This CDR3 contains 15 residues. The germline V and J ends were trimmed by 3 bases and 2 bases, with 12 bases remaining between them. The CDR3 here is CASSFGGIFTDTQYF. Here the CDR3 DNA reads TGTGCCAGCAGCTTCGGCGGGATTTTCACAGATACGCAGTATTTT. Full variable domain (rest looked up from reference TRBV7-8 and TRBJ2-3): GAGVSQSPRYKVAKRGQDVALRCDPISGHVSLFWYQQALGQGPEFLTYFQNEAQLDKSGLPSDRFFAERPEGSVSTLKIQRTQQEDSAVYLCASSFGGIFTDTQYFGPGTRLTVL.

With regard to this clonotype: A clone one base away is much larger, so this may be a read error. The CDR3 loop reads CANSYEGHRNSPLHF. The CDR3 DNA reads TGTGCCAACAGTTACGAAGGGCATCGGAATTCACCCCTCCACTTT. V and J are TRBV6-2 or TRBV6-3 and TRBJ1-6, with D hard to call. The CDR3 is made up of 15 amino acids. Per the germline V gene, CDR1 is MNHEY and CDR2 is SVGEGT.

A few counts support this clonotype. The chain is built from TRBV4-3 and TRBJ1-4; 8 bases agree with TRBD1. With 1 base clipped from V and 4 bases from J, the junction kept 8 bases outside the gene matches. Germline V gene sequence: CDR1 LGHNA, CDR2 YSLEER. The CDR3 spans 17 residues. In DNA, the CDR3 is TGCGCCAGCAGCCAAGGTTGGCAGGGGGCCGGTAATGAAAAACTGTTTTTT. Its protein is CASSQGWQGAGNEKLFF.

This clonotype was observed a few times. The chain employs TRBV20-1 and TRBJ2-3; TRBD2 aligns across 8 bases. Looked up from germline, CDR1 is DFQATT and CDR2 is SNEGSKA (reference sequence). There are 15 residues in the CDR3. V shed 6 bases, J shed 5 bases, and the junction held 13 bases outside the gene matches. Written as DNA, the CDR3 is TGCAGTGCCCTACTTCGGGGGGGGGCAAGAGATACGCAGTATTTT. The encoded protein is CSALLRGGARDTQYF.

Concerning this clonotype: A single base separates this from a much larger clone, so it may be a read error. This chain links TRBV24-1 with TRBJ2-3, with 8 bases aligning to TRBD2. Germline assignment: CDR1 KGHDR and CDR2 SFDVKD. The CDR3 covers 15 residues. The CDR3 protein is CATSDPGLVTDTQFF. The CDR3 DNA follows: TGTGCCACCAGTGATCCGGGACTAGTGACAGATACGCAGTTTTTT.

This clonotype was detected many times. Its ends do not fully match the called genes, so a read error is possible. This chain uses TRBV5-1 with TRBJ2-3; D is unresolved. CDR3 length: 12 amino acids. Germline CDR1 SGHRS, CDR2 YFSETQ. CDR3 DNA sequence: TGTGCCAGCAGCTTAAGTGGAGATACGCAGTATTTT. Translating it yields CASSLSGDTQYF.

This chain joins TRBV7-8 and TRBJ1-1; D not resolved. Germline values: CDR1 SGHVS, CDR2 FQNEAQ. This CDR3 spans 14 amino acids. V was trimmed by 1 base and J by 0 bases, leaving 6 bases between them. CDR3 residues: CASSLVFMNTEAFF. CDR3 nucleotide sequence: TGTGCCAGCAGCTTAGTGTTCATGAACACTGAAGCTTTCTTT.

At least ten counts were recorded for this clonotype. The chain recombines TRBV20-1 with TRBJ1-2; TRBD1 might be the D (6 bases). The germline V gene has CDR1 DFQATT and CDR2 SNEGSKA (reference sequence). The CDR3 has 17 amino acids. The V and J ends lost 0 bases and 4 bases respectively, with 21 bases between them. CDR3 amino acids: CSARDALGGGRSYGYTF. The CDR3 region has the DNA TGCAGTGCTAGAGATGCCCTAGGGGGAGGGAGGTCCTATGGCTACACCTTC.

In this sample, this clonotype turned up many times. The chain is built from TRBV6-5 and TRBJ1-2; 7 bases are shared with TRBD1. CDR3 length: 19 amino acids. From germline, CDR1 is MNHEY and CDR2 SVGAGI. The V segment lost 0 bases and the J segment 1 base; nucleotides outside the gene matches: 14. This CDR3 is CASSYSAWDRFTLNYGYTF. In nucleotides, the CDR3 is TGTGCCAGCAGTTACTCGGCTTGGGACAGATTCACTCTTAACTATGGCTACACCTTC.

In its sample, this clonotype was seen many times. The chain recombines TRBV5-5 with TRBJ1-2, with D possibly matching TRBD1 (6 bases). CDR3 length: 11 residues. V dropped 3 bases and J dropped 6 bases, with 6 bases sitting between them. Looked up from germline, CDR1 is SGHKS and CDR2 is YYEKEE (reference sequence). CDR3 loop: CASSYRDGYTF. CDR3 in DNA: TGTGCCAGCAGCTACAGGGATGGCTACACCTTC.

About this clonotype itself: A read error may be the cause here, since a much bigger clone is one base away. The conserved phenylalanine or tryptophan is not found at the CDR3 terminus, so this likely reflects a read error. This chain links TRBV20-1 with TRBJ2-3; a weak D match, TRBD2 (5 bases). The germline gives CDR1 DFQATT, CDR2 SNEGSKA (reference sequence). Between the trimmed V and J ends, which lost 5 bases and 2 bases, there was a span of 20 bases. The CDR3 runs to 16 residues. The CDR3 coding sequence is TGCAGTGCTTTATCCCCCGGGAAACTTCACACAGATACGCAGTATTTG. Translating it yields CSALSPGKLHTDTQYL.

As for this clonotype: An end of the junction differs from the germline gene, which may be a read error. The rearrangement links TRBV2 to TRBJ1-5; 8 bases agree with TRBD1. This CDR3 is 15 amino acids long. Germline loops: CDR1 SNHLY, CDR2 FYNNEI. CDR3 sequence (DNA): TGTACCAGCAGTGCGGGGGGACAGGTCAATCAGCCCCAGCATTTT. Its protein is CTSSAGGQVNQPQHF.

The sample holds many counts of this clonotype. V usage is TRBV6-2 or TRBV6-3 and J usage is TRBJ2-7; D gene unclear. Trimming took off 8 bases at V and 2 bases at J, with 7 bases between the two ends. Germline CDR1 and CDR2: MNHEY and SVGEGT. The CDR3 contains 11 residues. The CDR3 spells CASAGTYEQYF. The CDR3 DNA sequence: TGTGCCAGCGCTGGAACCTACGAGCAGTACTTC.

This clonotype was recorded at least ten times. The chain joins TRBV4-2 to TRBJ2-3; tentatively, D is TRBD1 (5 bases). V shed 0 bases and J shed 2 bases, with 15 bases lying between them. The length of the CDR3 is 17 residues. Germline CDR1 LGHNA, CDR2 YNFKEQ. The CDR3: CASSQETATFPTDTQYF. CDR3 in DNA: TGTGCCAGCAGCCAAGAGACAGCTACTTTCCCCACAGATACGCAGTATTTT.

This clonotype has a handful of counts. This may come from a read error, since a much larger clone is one base off. The CDR3 nucleotides read TGTGCCAGCAGCTTGGAGCAGGGTAATTCACCCCGCCACTTT. Translating gives CASSLEQGNSPRHF. This rearrangement joins TRBV5-6 to TRBJ1-6; weak D call: TRBD1 (5 bases). Per germline, CDR1 SGHDT and CDR2 YYEEEE. The CDR3 runs 14 residues.

This clonotype came up many times. The CDR3 coding sequence is TGTGCCAGCAGTTTGTTCGGGACAGAGCAGTTCTTC. Translation gives CASSLFGTEQFF. V and J are TRBV12-3 or TRBV12-4 and TRBJ2-1; D is possibly TRBD1 (6 bases). The CDR3 contains 12 residues. V was cut by 3 bases and J by 10 bases, with 10 bases left in between.

This clonotype appeared many times. The chain joins TRBV29-1 to TRBJ1-6; D remains unclear. V lost 5 bases and J lost 6, with 11 bases in between. Germline V gene lookup returns CDR1 SQVTM and CDR2 ANQGSEA. This CDR3 comprises 13 residues. CDR3 DNA sequence: TGCAGCGTTCGGGCAGGCGGTAATTCACCCCTCCACTTT. This translates into CSVRAGGNSPLHF.

This clonotype came up a few times. A much bigger clone sits one base away, suggesting this may be a read error. V and J are TRBV6-6 and TRBJ2-7; weak D call: TRBD1 (7 bases). Germline V gene lookup returns CDR1 MNHNY and CDR2 SVGAGI (reference sequence). Trimming pared 6 bases from V and 5 bases from J, leaving 14 bases between. The CDR3 consists of 13 residues. In DNA form, the CDR3 reads TGTGCCAGCAGAAATCAGGGGGGCGACGAGCAGTACTTC. It codes for CASRNQGGDEQYF.

This clonotype appeared a few times. The V gene is TRBV28, the J gene TRBJ1-2; TRBD1 aligns across 7 bases. The germline V gene has CDR1 MDHEN and CDR2 SYDVKM. The CDR3 sequence is 13 residues long. V lost 8 bases to trimming and J lost 4 bases; unmatched junction nucleotides: 7. CDR3 DNA sequence: TGTGCCAGCCGGGACAGTGAAGCCTATGGCTACACCTTC. Its protein is CASRDSEAYGYTF.

This clonotype was counted at least ten times. This sequence joins TRBV9 and TRBJ2-1; the match to TRBD2 covers 9 bases. CDR1 and CDR2 from the germline V gene are SGDLS and YYNGEE. This CDR3 region has 16 residues. Trimming took 3 bases from V and 5 from J; bases not matched to a gene: 9. The CDR3 protein is CASSGTGLASHNEQFF. The CDR3 DNA is TGTGCCAGCAGCGGTACCGGACTAGCGTCTCACAATGAGCAGTTCTTC.

Concerning this clonotype itself: A read error is possible here, since a much larger clone lies one base away. This chain connects TRBV5-1 to TRBJ2-3; 7 bases agree with TRBD2. The CDR3 length is 15 residues. Germline V gene sequence: CDR1 SGHRS, CDR2 YFSETQ. CDR3 protein: CAGSVLAQSTDTQYF. CDR3 sequence (DNA): TGCGCCGGCAGCGTACTAGCGCAAAGCACAGATACGCAGTATTTT.

This clonotype has just a few counts. A much bigger clone sits one base away, suggesting this may be a read error. The V gene is TRBV20-1, the J gene TRBJ2-7, with D maybe TRBD2 (6 bases). Trimming cost V 3 bases and J 7 bases, with 16 bases left between them. CDR1 is DFQATT, CDR2 SNEGSKA, per germline (reference sequence). The CDR3 is 13 residues long. CDR3 nucleotide sequence: TGCAGTGCTAGCGGGGGACCCTACAATGAGCAGTACTTC. The encoded protein is CSASGGPYNEQYF.

This clonotype was detected ten times or more. CDR3 in amino acids: CASSQVLAGMKGEQFF. CDR3 coding DNA: TGTGCCAGCAGCCAAGTACTAGCGGGGATGAAAGGTGAGCAGTTCTTC. This chain joins TRBV4-2 and TRBJ2-1, with TRBD2 identical over 10 bases. After removal of 1 base from V and 9 bases from J, the junction contained 9 bases not matched to a gene. This CDR3 has 16 amino acids. Germline V gives CDR1 LGHNA, CDR2 YNFKEQ.